This T cell receptor (beta chain) was identified during a study of T-cell reconstitution after alpha-beta-depleted transplantation in children. Whole-study findings and limits: Elevated TCRbeta diversity at day 60 was traced, in some patients, to surviving recipient T cells and thymic progenitors. Newly made T cells mostly supplied T-cell counts and diversity one year after transplant. Approximately two months post-transplant, alpha-beta T cells reportedly originated from several hundred expanded graft clones.

This clonotype was detected a few times. Its target is not known. Using unique molecular identifiers, the investigators prepared the TCRbeta library. TCRdb processed the PCR reads anew with MiXCR; each CDR3 protein has one entry. The sample records about 1,000,000 distinct CDR3 sequences, around 30% being singletons. This specimen consisted of PBMCs, mostly from graft donor cells, obtained 360 days after TCRalphabeta/CD19-depleted stem cell transplant. The clonotype originates from a boy under two years old who had a stem cell transplant for SCID, so the T cells may come from the graft donor.

This CDR3 reads CASSLSPRTSYEQYF. CDR3 sequence (DNA): TGCGCCAGCAGCTTGAGCCCTAGGACGTCCTACGAGCAGTACTTC. V is TRBV5-1 and J is TRBJ2-7; D is ambiguous. The ends were cut back, 1 base at V and 1 base at J, with 12 bases in the middle. Germline CDR1 is SGHRS and CDR2 is YFSETQ. The CDR3 is 15 amino acids.